The 24 T cell receptor beta chains given below trace back to one sample, sequenced in a study of blood T cell repertoires in COVID-19. TCRdb's table, derived via immunoSEQ multiplex PCR, lists solely in-frame clones and lacks some. The repertoire holds around 250,000 clones, with roughly 85% as singletons. Sample: peripheral blood. The origin of the receptors is a man aged 45-65 years with active or convalescent COVID-19.

The chain employs TRBV7-9 and TRBJ2-1, with 9 bases matching TRBD2. The V gene end was trimmed by 5 bases and the J gene end by 9 bases; junction bases not matched to a gene: 14. The CDR3 sequence is 16 residues long. Germline V gives CDR1 SEHNR, CDR2 FQNEAQ (reference sequence). CDR3: CASSVWGSGRRSEQFF. The CDR3, as DNA: TGTGCCAGCAGCGTCTGGGGTAGCGGGAGAAGGAGTGAGCAGTTCTTC.

The chain employs TRBV15 and TRBJ2-7; 7 nucleotides agree with TRBD1. V gave up 3 bases and J gave up 2 bases; unmatched junction bases: 7. This CDR3 spans 15 amino acids. Germline CDR1 and CDR2: LNHNV and YYDKDF (reference sequence). CDR3 region: CATSSEGTAAYEQYF. The DNA for the CDR3 is TGTGCCACCAGCAGTGAGGGGACAGCAGCCTACGAGCAGTACTTC.

The chain joins TRBV11-2 to TRBJ1-2; 7 nucleotides line up with TRBD1. J lost 7 bases, V lost 4 bases, and 6 bases had no gene match. This CDR3 is 13 amino acids long. Germline values: CDR1 SGHAT, CDR2 FQNNGV. CDR3 coding DNA: TGTGCCAGCAGCTCGACAGGGAGGTTTGGCTACACCTTC. This translates into CASSSTGRFGYTF.

This chain links TRBV11-2 with TRBJ1-1; D unclear. The CDR3 spans 13 residues. Trimming stripped 8 bases from V and 2 bases from J, with 12 bases between. CDR1 is SGHAT and CDR2 is FQNNGV in the germline V gene. The CDR3 protein is CASAVRANTEAFF. As DNA, the CDR3 is TGTGCCAGCGCGGTCCGCGCAAACACTGAAGCTTTCTTT.

The rearrangement uses TRBV9 and TRBJ1-5; 9 positions agree with TRBD1. The ends lost 3 bases at V and 4 bases at J; junction bases unmatched: 8. The CDR3 loop spans 16 amino acids. The germline V gene encodes CDR1 SGDLS and CDR2 YYNGEE. The CDR3 is CASSAAGTGINQPQHF. In DNA form, the CDR3 reads TGTGCCAGCAGCGCGGCAGGGACAGGGATTAATCAGCCCCAGCATTTT.

The chain carries TRBV4-2 and TRBJ2-1; the match to TRBD2 covers 14 bases. The CDR3 totals 16 residues. V dropped 4 bases and J dropped 8; count of bases not matched to a gene: 7. CDR1 is LGHNA and CDR2 is YNFKEQ in the germline V gene. The CDR3 region is CASSRGTSGSTDEQFF. The CDR3 bases are TGTGCCAGCAGCCGCGGGACTAGCGGGAGTACCGATGAGCAGTTCTTC.

This chain links TRBV15 with TRBJ2-1, with 9 bases that match TRBD2. Germline values: CDR1 LNHNV, CDR2 YYDKDF (reference sequence). With V trimmed by 9 bases and J by 4 bases, 10 bases remained unmatched. This CDR3 contains 15 residues. CDR3 residues: CATAGRAGGYNEQFF. CDR3 in DNA: TGTGCCACAGCCGGGAGGGCGGGAGGGTACAATGAGCAGTTCTTC.

The chain is built from TRBV19 and TRBJ1-1; D may be TRBD1 (5 bases). V gave up 7 bases and J gave up 11 bases, with 14 bases separating them. This CDR3 has 11 residues. Germline V gene lookup returns CDR1 LNHDA and CDR2 SQIVND (reference sequence). CDR3 sequence: CASIREGRAFF. CDR3 in DNA: TGTGCCAGTATTCGTGAGGGGAGGGCTTTCTTT.

The rearrangement links TRBV11-3 to TRBJ2-1; weak D call: TRBD1 (6 bases). Germline CDR1 is SGHNT and CDR2 is YENEEA. The V end lost 3 bases, the J end lost 8 bases, and 11 bases lay between the germline ends. CDR3 size: 13 residues. In DNA form, the CDR3 reads TGTGCCAGCAGCTTTGACAGGTGGCATGAGCAGTTCTTC. This sequence encodes CASSFDRWHEQFF.

The gene calls are TRBV6-6 and TRBJ2-3; a weak D match, TRBD1 (6 bases). V shed 5 bases and J shed 1 base, with 13 bases lying between them. Germline-derived CDR1 and CDR2 are MNHNY and SVGAGI (reference sequence). CDR3 size: 15 residues. CDR3 loop: CASSLGHAGTDTQYF. As DNA, the CDR3 is TGTGCCAGCAGTCTGGGACATGCGGGCACAGATACGCAGTATTTT.

This rearrangement joins TRBV7-2 to TRBJ2-1, with D tentatively TRBD2 (5 bases). V gave up 5 bases and J gave up 9 bases, with 17 bases separating them. CDR1 SGHTA and CDR2 FQGNSA come from the germline V gene. This CDR3 spans 14 amino acids. In DNA, the CDR3 is TGTGCCAGCAGCCCTGCGTCCAATGCGGGTGAGCAGTTCTTC. Its protein is CASSPASNAGEQFF.

The chain uses TRBV24-1 and TRBJ2-2, with TRBD1 matching over 9 bases. CDR1 is KGHDR and CDR2 is SFDVKD in the germline V gene. Germline trimming cut 3 bases from V and 1 base from J; bases unmatched to any gene: 5. The CDR3 runs 17 residues. The CDR3: CATSDPPGQGNTGELFF. DNA for the CDR3: TGTGCCACCAGTGATCCGCCGGGACAGGGGAACACCGGGGAGCTGTTTTTT.

This clone has just one count. The rearrangement links TRBV28 to TRBJ1-2, with D perhaps TRBD1 (6 bases). The CDR3 contains 14 residues. V lost 4 bases to trimming and J lost 6 bases, with 15 bases between them. In germline, CDR1 is MDHEN, CDR2 SYDVKM. The chain's CDR3 is CASSSFRGANGYTF. CDR3 DNA sequence: TGTGCCAGCAGTTCCTTTCGGGGGGCTAATGGCTACACCTTC.

J is TRBJ2-1 and V is TRBV9; 9 bases line up with TRBD1. With V trimmed by 4 bases and J by 12 bases, 14 bases remained unmatched. This CDR3 has 15 residues. CDR1 is SGDLS, CDR2 YYNGEE, per germline. The CDR3 protein is CASSPWTGASSVQFF. The CDR3 nucleotides read TGTGCCAGCAGCCCGTGGACAGGGGCCTCCAGTGTGCAGTTCTTC.

The chain employs TRBV6-5 and TRBJ1-4, with D possibly being TRBD1 (5 bases). This CDR3 region has 13 residues. Germline-derived CDR1 and CDR2 are MNHEY and SVGAGI. The V and J ends lost 7 bases and 7 bases respectively, with 13 bases between them. The CDR3 DNA reads TGTGCCAGCAAGCAGGGTTTGGCTGAAAAACTGTTTTTT. Encoded protein: CASKQGLAEKLFF.

The V call is TRBV9, the J call TRBJ2-1, with 11 bases matching TRBD2. The length of the CDR3 is 15 residues. Germline-derived CDR1 and CDR2 are SGDLS and YYNGEE. J was trimmed by 6 bases and V by 2 bases; bases with no gene match: 4. In DNA form, the CDR3 reads TGTGCCAGCAGCGTTAGCGGGAGGGGGGGCAATGAGCAGTTCTTC. Protein: CASSVSGRGGNEQFF.

V is TRBV7-2 and J is TRBJ2-1; 15 bases agree with TRBD2. V shed 4 bases, J shed 8 bases, and the junction held 6 bases outside the gene matches. Germline CDR1 and CDR2: SGHTA and FQGNSA. This CDR3 has 16 residues. CDR3: CASSSAGTSGRHEQFF. Written as DNA, the CDR3 is TGTGCCAGCAGCTCCGCCGGGACTAGCGGGAGGCATGAGCAGTTCTTC.

The chain has TRBV28 and TRBJ2-1; TRBD2 matches at 12 bases. With 7 bases clipped from V and 7 bases from J, the junction kept 8 bases outside the gene matches. The V gene's germline CDR1 is MDHEN and CDR2 SYDVKM. The CDR3 is made up of 15 amino acids. CDR3 sequence reads: CASTSTSGRRNEQFF. CDR3 sequence (DNA): TGTGCCAGCACCTCGACTAGCGGGAGAAGGAATGAGCAGTTCTTC.

The rearrangement uses TRBV19 and TRBJ2-7; TRBD2 agrees at 9 bases. The CDR3 sequence is 12 residues long. Germline values: CDR1 LNHDA, CDR2 SQIVND (reference sequence). The DNA for the CDR3 is TGTGCGACGGGTAGCGGGAGCGGCGAGCAGTACTTC. Encoded protein: CATGSGSGEQYF.

The V and J genes are TRBV7-2 and TRBJ1-3; 7 bases match TRBD1. After removal of 3 bases from V and 6 bases from J, the junction contained 2 bases not matched to a gene. The CDR3 loop spans 13 amino acids. Germline loops: CDR1 SGHTA, CDR2 FQGNSA. The CDR3 DNA sequence: TGTGCCAGCAGCTTTAAGGGGGCAAACACCATATATTTT. Translation: CASSFKGANTIYF.

The rearrangement links TRBV5-1 to TRBJ2-7; tentatively, D is TRBD2 (6 bases). V lost 2 bases and J lost 0, with 12 bases in between. The CDR3 loop spans 15 amino acids. Germline V CDR1 and CDR2: SGHRS, YFSETQ. The DNA for the CDR3 is TGCGCCAGCAGCTTCGGGAGCGGGTCCTCCTACGAGCAGTACTTC. This sequence encodes CASSFGSGSSYEQYF.

The sample holds one count of this clone. This chain links TRBV10-3 with TRBJ1-6, with 10 nucleotides matching TRBD1. Germline trimming cut 3 bases from V and 9 bases from J; bases unmatched to any gene: 5. The CDR3 totals 15 residues. CDR1 and CDR2 (germline): ENHRY, SYGVKD. The CDR3 reads CAISDTDRGSSPLHF. The CDR3 DNA is TGTGCCATCAGTGACACGGACAGGGGGAGTTCACCCCTCCACTTT.

The rearrangement uses TRBV28 and TRBJ1-6; 7 nucleotides match TRBD1. Germline trimming cut 5 bases from V and 0 bases from J; bases unmatched to any gene: 13. CDR3 length: 19 residues. Per the germline V gene, CDR1 is MDHEN and CDR2 is SYDVKM. This CDR3 reads CASSGTASQLRSYNSPLHF. DNA for the CDR3: TGTGCCAGCAGTGGGACAGCTAGTCAGCTTCGCTCCTATAATTCACCCCTCCACTTT.

The rearrangement uses TRBV28 and TRBJ1-1; possible D gene TRBD1, 6 bases. CDR1 MDHEN and CDR2 SYDVKM come from the germline V gene. The CDR3 spans 13 residues. Trimming left V 9 bases short and J 6 bases short, with 17 bases between. The CDR3 protein is CARIKGGAAEAFF. DNA of the CDR3: TGTGCCAGGATAAAAGGGGGAGCCGCTGAAGCTTTCTTT.